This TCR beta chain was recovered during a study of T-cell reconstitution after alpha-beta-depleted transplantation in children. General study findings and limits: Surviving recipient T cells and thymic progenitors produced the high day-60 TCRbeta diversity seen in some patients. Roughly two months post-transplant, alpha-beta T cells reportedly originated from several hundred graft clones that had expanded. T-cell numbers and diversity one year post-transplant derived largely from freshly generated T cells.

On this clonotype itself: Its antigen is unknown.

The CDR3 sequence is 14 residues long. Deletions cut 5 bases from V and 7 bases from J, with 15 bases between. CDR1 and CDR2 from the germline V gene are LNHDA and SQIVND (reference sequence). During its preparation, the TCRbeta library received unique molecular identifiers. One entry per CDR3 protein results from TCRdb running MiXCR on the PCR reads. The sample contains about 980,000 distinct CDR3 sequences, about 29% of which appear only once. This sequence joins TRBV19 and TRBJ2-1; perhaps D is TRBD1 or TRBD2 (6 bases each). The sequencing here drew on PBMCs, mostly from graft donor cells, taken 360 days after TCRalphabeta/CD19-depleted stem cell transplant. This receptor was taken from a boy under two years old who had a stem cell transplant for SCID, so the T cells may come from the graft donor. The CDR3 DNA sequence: TGTGCCAGTAGTCTGCACGGGGGCATGAATGAGCAGTTCTTC. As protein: CASSLHGGMNEQFF.